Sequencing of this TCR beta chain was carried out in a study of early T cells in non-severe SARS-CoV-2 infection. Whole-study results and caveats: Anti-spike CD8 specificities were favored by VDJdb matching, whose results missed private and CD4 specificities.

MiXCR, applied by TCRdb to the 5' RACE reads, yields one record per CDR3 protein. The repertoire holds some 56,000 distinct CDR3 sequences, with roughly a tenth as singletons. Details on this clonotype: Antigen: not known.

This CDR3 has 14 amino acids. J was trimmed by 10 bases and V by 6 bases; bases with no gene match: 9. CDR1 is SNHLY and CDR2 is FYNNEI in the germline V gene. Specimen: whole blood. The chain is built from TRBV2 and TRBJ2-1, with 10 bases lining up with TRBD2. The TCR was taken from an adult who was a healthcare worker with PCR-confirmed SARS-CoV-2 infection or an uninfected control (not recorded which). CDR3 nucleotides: TGTGCCAGCAGAGAAACTAGCGGGAAGAGGGAGCAGTTCTTC. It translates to CASRETSGKREQFF.